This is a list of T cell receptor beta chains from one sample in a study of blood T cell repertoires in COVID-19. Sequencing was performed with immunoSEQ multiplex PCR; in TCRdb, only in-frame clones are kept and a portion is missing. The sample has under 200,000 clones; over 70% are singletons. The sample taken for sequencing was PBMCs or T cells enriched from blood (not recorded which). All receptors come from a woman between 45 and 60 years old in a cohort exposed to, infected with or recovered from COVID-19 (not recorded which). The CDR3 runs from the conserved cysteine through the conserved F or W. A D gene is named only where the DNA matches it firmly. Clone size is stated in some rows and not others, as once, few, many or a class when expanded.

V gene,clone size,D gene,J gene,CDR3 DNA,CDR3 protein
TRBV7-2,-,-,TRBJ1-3,TGTGCCAGCAGCCCGGGGGACCCCGGAAACACCATATATTTT,CASSPGDPGNTIYF
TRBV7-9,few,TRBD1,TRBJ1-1,TGTGCCAGCAGCGGGGACAGGGACACTGAAGCTTTCTTT,CASSGDRDTEAFF
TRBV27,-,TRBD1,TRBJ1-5,TGTGCCAGCAGTTTGTCAGGGGGAGAGCCCCAGCATTTT,CASSLSGGEPQHF
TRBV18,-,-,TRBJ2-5,TGTGCCAGCTCCTCGGGACTGACCCAAGAGACCCAGTACTTC,CASSSGLTQETQYF
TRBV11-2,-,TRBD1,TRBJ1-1,TGTGCCAGCAGCGGACAGGGTAAGGGGAACACTGAAGCTTTCTTT,CASSGQGKGNTEAFF
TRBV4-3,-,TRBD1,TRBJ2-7,TGCGCCAGCAGCCAAGACGACAGGGGCTACGAGCAGTACTTC,CASSQDDRGYEQYF
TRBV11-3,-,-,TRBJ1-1,TGTGCCAGCAGCTTAGGGGGAGGCTTGAACACTGAAGCTTTCTTT,CASSLGGGLNTEAFF
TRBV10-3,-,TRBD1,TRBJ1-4,TGTGCCATTTCTCAGGGGGATGCTAATGAAAAACTGTTTTTT,CAISQGDANEKLFF
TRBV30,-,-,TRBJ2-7,TGTGCCTGGAGTGACAGGGACGAGCAGTACTTC,CAWSDRDEQYF
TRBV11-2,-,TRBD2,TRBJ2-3,TGTGCCAGCAGCTTAACTCGACGGGAGGCAGATACGCAGTATTTT,CASSLTRREADTQYF
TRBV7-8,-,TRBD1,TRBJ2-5,TGTGCCAGCAGCTTGGATCGGACAGGTATTACGCAAGAGACCCAGTACTTC,CASSLDRTGITQETQYF
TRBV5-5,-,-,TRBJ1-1,TGTGCCAGCAGCTTGGGGTCTACCGCTGAAGCTTTCTTT,CASSLGSTAEAFF
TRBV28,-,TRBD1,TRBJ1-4,TGTGCCAGCAGTTCTCAGGACAGGGGGGAAAAAAAACTGTTTTTT,CASSSQDRGEKKLFF
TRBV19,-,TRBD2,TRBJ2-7,TGTGCCAGTAGTACGGGACTAGCGGGCCACGAGCAGTACTTC,CASSTGLAGHEQYF
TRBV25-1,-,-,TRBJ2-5,TGTGCCAGCAGTGACGTAGCCCTTAACGTTCAAGAGACCCAGTACTTC,CASSDVALNVQETQYF
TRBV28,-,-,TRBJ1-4,TGTGCCAGCAGTCCGCAACGACTACTGCGTTCAACTAATGAAAAACTGTTTTTT,CASSPQRLLRSTNEKLFF
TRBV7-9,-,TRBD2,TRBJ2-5,TGTGCCAGCAGCAGATCAACTAGCGGGGGCCAAGAGACCCAGTACTTC,CASSRSTSGGQETQYF
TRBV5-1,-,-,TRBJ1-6,TGCGCCAGCAGCCCAGACGGGGTCTATAATTCACCCCTCCACTTT,CASSPDGVYNSPLHF
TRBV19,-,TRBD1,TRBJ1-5,TGTGCCAGTAGGGACAGGGCCGGCAATCAGCCCCAGCATTTT,CASRDRAGNQPQHF
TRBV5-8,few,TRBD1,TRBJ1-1,TGTGCCAGCAGCTTAATCCGGGGACAGGGTGCTGAAGCTTTCTTT,CASSLIRGQGAEAFF
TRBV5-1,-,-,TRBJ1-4,TGCGCCAGCAGCTCGGGAAGGGCTACTGAAAAACTGTTTTTT,CASSSGRATEKLFF
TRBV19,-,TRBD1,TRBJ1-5,TGTGCCAGTAGGGGTGGACAGGGTCGTCAGCCCCAGCATTTT,CASRGGQGRQPQHF
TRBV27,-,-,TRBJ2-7,TGTGCCAGCAGTCCTCGGGCTAGCCACGAGCAGTACTTC,CASSPRASHEQYF